The 17 T cell receptor beta chains below all came from one sample that was sequenced in a study of prognosis after radiotherapy for stage I lung cancer. Multiplex PCR in two rounds served to amplify TCR beta CDR3 from genomic DNA. Individual primers that were specific to each TRBV and TRBJ gene served in first-round PCR. TCRdb used MiXCR to reprocess the multiplex PCR reads, holding one entry per CDR3 protein. The table includes roughly 30,000 distinct CDR3 sequences, around 41% detected once. Sequences were derived from PBMCs, sampled before or after stereotactic body radiation therapy (not recorded which). All receptors derive from a donor aged 50 or older with non-small cell lung cancer.

This clonotype came up many times. CDR3 in DNA: TGCGCCAGCAGCCAAACAGCGGGACGGGTGGATACGCAGTATTTT. As protein: CASSQTAGRVDTQYF. The chain employs TRBV4-1 and TRBJ2-3, with 7 bases fitting TRBD2. V trimming: 2 bases; J trimming: 6 bases; junction bases outside the gene matches: 8. The germline CDR1 and CDR2 sequences are MGHRA and YSYEKL. The length of the CDR3 is 15 residues.

This clonotype was counted ten times or more. This chain links TRBV7-9 with TRBJ1-2; TRBD1 matches at 7 bases. CDR1 is SEHNR and CDR2 is FQNEAQ in the germline V gene (reference sequence). The CDR3 runs 15 residues. Trimming removed 1 base from V and 3 bases from J; junction bases left unmatched: 5. CDR3 DNA: TGTGCCAGCAGCTTAGTAGGGGGCGTTGACTATGGCTACACCTTC. Its protein product is CASSLVGGVDYGYTF.

This clonotype was counted ten times or more. V and J are TRBV14 and TRBJ2-7, with TRBD2 matching 8 bases. The CDR3 consists of 15 residues. Germline values: CDR1 SGHDN, CDR2 FVKESK. The ends lost 5 bases at V and 1 base at J; junction bases unmatched: 7. The CDR3 region has the DNA TGTGCCAGCAGCAGAATCGGCGGGAGGTCCTACGAGCAGTACTTC. Protein: CASSRIGGRSYEQYF.

The CDR3 sequence is CASSIGRDRRNEQFF. CDR3 DNA: TGTGCCAGTAGTATAGGGAGGGACAGGCGAAATGAGCAGTTCTTC. The chain joins TRBV19 to TRBJ2-1, with 8 bases lining up with TRBD1. CDR1 is LNHDA, CDR2 SQIVND, per germline (reference sequence). CDR3 length: 15 residues. V was clipped by 1 base and J by 7 bases; unmatched bases: 6.

This clonotype was counted a single time. V and J are TRBV5-6 and TRBJ2-7, with 9 positions matching TRBD2. The CDR3 sequence is 16 residues long. The germline V gene has CDR1 SGHDT and CDR2 YYEEEE. The J segment lost 1 base and the V segment lost 6 bases, leaving 11 bases of the junction unmatched. Written as DNA, the CDR3 is TGTGCCAGCACCCTGTCCTGGACTAGCGCTTCCTACGAGCAGTACTTC. This encodes CASTLSWTSASYEQYF.

Worth noting for this clonotype: A much more abundant neighbour one base away suggests this may be a read error. The J gene is TRBJ1-1, the V gene TRBV10-2; 7 nucleotides agree with TRBD1. With 2 bases clipped from V and 4 bases from J, the junction kept 4 bases outside the gene matches. Germline V gene data show CDR1 as WSHSY and CDR2 as SAAADI. This CDR3 contains 14 residues. CDR3: CASSEARGSTEAFF. The CDR3 region has the DNA TGCGCCAGCAGTGAGGCCAGGGGGTCCACTGAAGCTTTCTTT.

This clonotype was counted once. The J gene is TRBJ2-7, the V gene TRBV19; D could derive from TRBD1 or TRBD2 (5 bases each). Germline V CDR1 and CDR2: LNHDA, SQIVND (reference sequence). V was trimmed by 6 bases and J by 4 bases, leaving 19 bases between them. The CDR3 spans 15 residues. CDR3 in amino acids: CASRPVGEGSYEQYF. CDR3 DNA sequence: TGTGCCAGTAGACCCGTGGGTGAGGGGTCATACGAGCAGTACTTC.

The chain uses TRBV5-4 and TRBJ2-3, with 9 bases aligning to TRBD2. V trimming: 4 bases; J trimming: 1 base; junction bases outside the gene matches: 4. The CDR3 has 15 amino acids. Germline CDR1 and CDR2: SGHNT and YYREEE (reference sequence). The chain's CDR3 is CASSRRTSGTDTQYF. CDR3 sequence (DNA): TGTGCCAGCAGCCGCAGGACTAGCGGCACAGATACGCAGTATTTT.

There are many counts of this clonotype. The V call is TRBV7-2, the J call TRBJ1-5; D not resolved. With 2 bases removed from V and 2 bases from J, the gap between germline ends came to 7 bases. Germline V gene sequence: CDR1 SGHTA, CDR2 FQGNSA. The CDR3 runs to 14 residues. The CDR3 is CASSLLRGNQPQHF. CDR3 DNA: TGTGCCAGCAGCTTATTACGGGGCAATCAGCCCCAGCATTTT.

For the CDR3, the DNA is TGTGCCAGCGGGAGCATATCCTACGAGCAGTACTTC. Translation gives CASGSISYEQYF. The rearrangement uses TRBV6-2 or TRBV6-3 and TRBJ2-7, with D perhaps TRBD2 (5 bases). CDR1 is MNHEY and CDR2 is SVGEGT in the germline V gene. This CDR3 comprises 12 residues. The V gene lost 8 bases and the J gene lost 1 base, with 9 bases spanning the gap.

There are many counts of this clonotype. J is TRBJ1-4 and V is TRBV7-9; weak D call: TRBD1 (5 bases). Germline assignment: CDR1 SEHNR and CDR2 FQNEAQ (reference sequence). The CDR3 loop spans 14 amino acids. V was cut by 1 base and J by 10 bases, with 13 bases left in between. The CDR3 DNA is TGTGCCAGCAGCTTAGGGATTGATCAGGGAAAACTGTTTTTT. Protein: CASSLGIDQGKLFF. Full variable domain (outside the CDR3, taken from reference TRBV7-9 and TRBJ1-4): DTGVSQNPRHKITKRGQNVTFRCDPISEHNRLYWYRQTLGQGPEFLTYFQNEAQLEKSRLLSDRFSAERPKGSFSTLEIQRTEQGDSAMYLCASSLGIDQGKLFFGSGTQLSVL.

This clonotype was counted between two and nine times. The likely explanation is a read error, given a far larger clone one base away. The chain uses TRBV6-8 and TRBJ1-2; 7 bases match TRBD1. The CDR3 runs 15 residues. The trim removed 8 bases at V and 2 bases at J, leaving 11 bases unmatched. Germline V gives CDR1 MNHGY, CDR2 SAAAGT. The CDR3 DNA follows: TGTGCCAGCGGTTCTACCAAGACAGGGAACTATGGCTACACCTTC. This translates into CASGSTKTGNYGYTF.

In its sample, this clonotype was seen many times. The chain has TRBV7-2 and TRBJ2-3, with 7 bases fitting TRBD2. CDR1 SGHTA and CDR2 FQGNSA come from the germline V gene. CDR3 length equals 12 residues. V lost 6 bases and J lost 6; bases outside the gene matches: 3. CDR3 in DNA: TGTGCCAGCAGGGGGGGAGGGGATACGCAGTATTTT. It yields the protein CASRGGGDTQYF.

There are many counts of this clonotype. The rearrangement links TRBV30 to TRBJ2-2; 7 bases are shared with TRBD2. Germline values: CDR1 GTSNPN, CDR2 SVGIG (reference sequence). CDR3 size: 14 residues. The junction had 4 bases not matched to a gene; V was cut back by 2 bases and J by 4 bases. CDR3 sequence: CAWSNSGATGELFF. Written as DNA, the CDR3 is TGTGCCTGGAGTAACAGCGGGGCCACCGGGGAGCTGTTTTTT.

This clonotype qualifies as medium-sized (0.01 to 0.1%). CDR3 nucleotide sequence: TGTGCCAGCAGTCCGGGGACGGCGAACACCGGGGAGCTGTTTTTT. This translates into CASSPGTANTGELFF. The chain joins TRBV6-4 to TRBJ2-2, with D perhaps matching TRBD1 or TRBD2 (5 bases each). The CDR3 contains 15 residues. Germline V gene sequence: CDR1 MRHNA, CDR2 SNTAGT. Deletions cut 5 bases from V and 0 bases from J, with 10 bases between.

This clonotype was found a few times. The chain links TRBV5-6 to TRBJ2-5; D is perhaps TRBD1 (6 bases). The CDR3 runs to 13 residues. The V gene lost 4 bases and the J gene lost 4 bases, with 11 bases spanning the gap. Germline CDR1 is SGHDT and CDR2 is YYEEEE. The CDR3 DNA is TGTGCCAGCAGCCCCGACAGGCGAGAGACCCAGTACTTC. Translating gives CASSPDRRETQYF.

This clonotype was seen many times. The chain uses TRBV28 and TRBJ1-6; TRBD1 is a possible D gene (6 bases). The CDR3 consists of 17 residues. Per germline, CDR1 MDHEN and CDR2 SYDVKM. The V end was cut by 7 bases, the J end by 0 bases, with 16 bases between. CDR3 bases: TGTGCCAGCACTCTAGGGGGAGGGAGCTCCTATAATTCACCCCTCCACTTT. Protein: CASTLGGGSSYNSPLHF.